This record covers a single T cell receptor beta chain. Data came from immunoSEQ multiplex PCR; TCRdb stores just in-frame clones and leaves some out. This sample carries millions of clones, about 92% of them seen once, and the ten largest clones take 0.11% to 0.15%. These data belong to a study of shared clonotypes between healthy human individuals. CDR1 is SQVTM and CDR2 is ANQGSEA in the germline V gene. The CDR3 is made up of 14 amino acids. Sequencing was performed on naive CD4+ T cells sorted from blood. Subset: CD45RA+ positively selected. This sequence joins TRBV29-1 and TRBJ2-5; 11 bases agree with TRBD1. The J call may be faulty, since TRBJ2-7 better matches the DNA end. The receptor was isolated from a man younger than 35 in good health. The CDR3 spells CSVESGQGVYEQYF. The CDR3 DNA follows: TGCAGCGTTGAATCGGGACAGGGGGTTTACGAGCAGTACTTC.